Listed below are T cell receptor beta chains from one sample, sequenced in a study of tumor-infiltrating lymphocytes in primary liver carcinoma. TCRdb redid the calling of the multiplex PCR reads with MiXCR, one entry per CDR3 protein. The table lists around 88,000 distinct CDR3 sequences, around 68% of them singletons. The specimen sequenced was tumor-adjacent normal liver tissue. These TCRs come from a man aged 35 to 55 with primary liver carcinoma and hepatitis B virus infection. Both conserved end residues are part of each CDR3. A D gene is named only where the DNA matches it firmly. Clone size is not always given. Where it is, it says once, few, many or a class for expanded clones.

D: TRBD1; V: TRBV11-2; J: TRBJ2-7; size: .; DNA: TGTACCAGCAGCTTGAGACAGGGTATCTGCTACGAGCAGTACTTC; CDR3: CTSSLRQGICYEQYF
D: TRBD2; V: TRBV7-9; J: TRBJ2-3; size: .; DNA: TGTGCCAGCAGCCCCGGACTAGCGGGAGCCGGGGATACGCAGTATTTT; CDR3: CASSPGLAGAGDTQYF
D: TRBD1; V: TRBV5-1; J: TRBJ2-3; size: many; DNA: TGCGCCAGCAGCTTGGGGATGACAGGGGGCCTAGATACGCAGTATTTT; CDR3: CASSLGMTGGLDTQYF
D: TRBD1; V: TRBV28; J: TRBJ2-7; size: .; DNA: TGTGCCAGCAGTGGGGAAGGGGGCGCGTACGAGCAGTACTTC; CDR3: CASSGEGGAYEQYF
D: .; V: TRBV5-1; J: TRBJ2-5; size: .; DNA: TGCGCCAGCAGCTTACAGGGAGAAGAGACCCAGTACTTC; CDR3: CASSLQGEETQYF
D: .; V: TRBV11-2; J: TRBJ1-1; size: .; DNA: TGTGCCAGCAGCTTAGGGTGCACTGAAGTTCTCTTT; CDR3: CASSLGCTEVLF
D: .; V: TRBV30; J: TRBJ1-1; size: many; DNA: TGTGCCTGGACCCCAATAGGGAATAAAGCTTTCTTT; CDR3: CAWTPIGNKAFF
D: .; V: TRBV11-2; J: TRBJ2-7; size: .; DNA: TGTGTCAGCAACTTAACTGACGGAACCTACGAGCAGTACTTC; CDR3: CVSNLTDGTYEQYF
D: .; V: TRBV7-9; J: TRBJ2-6; size: .; DNA: TGTGCCAGCAACTTAGACAGTTCTAGCCCTGGGGCCAACGTCCTGACTTTC; CDR3: CASNLDSSSPGANVLTF
D: .; V: TRBV11-2; J: TRBJ1-4; size: .; DNA: TGTGCCAGCAGCTTAGGATCCCCCCCAGGGGCAACTAATGAAAAACCGTCTTTT; CDR3: CASSLGSPPGATNEKPSF